This T cell receptor (beta chain) stems from a study of cytomegalovirus exposure and HLA in healthy donors. PCR used 60 Vbeta primers and 13 Jbeta primers. TCRdb's table, derived via immunoSEQ multiplex PCR, lists solely in-frame clones and lacks some. The sample lists 100,000 to 150,000 clones, around four fifths occurring once. General study findings and limits: A few of the chains that were CMV-associated were confirmed in vitro to be specific for CMV antigens. Many donors carried some public TCRs, although rarity characterized most TCR sequences. It was taken for granted in presence/absence analyses that sequencing depth across donors was roughly uniform.

As for this clone: Its antigen remains unknown.

Germline CDR1 MGHDK, CDR2 SYGVNS. Trimming removed 4 bases at V and 2 bases at J, with 12 bases between. CDR3 length: 15 residues. Sequenced input: PBMCs. The chain couples TRBV25-1 to TRBJ1-3, with a weak D call TRBD1 (6 bases). This sequence was found in a boy aged 10-17 years in good health and CMV-seronegative. The CDR3 loop is CASSVTTGTGNTIYF. For the CDR3, the DNA is TGTGCCAGCAGTGTCACGACAGGAACTGGAAACACCATATATTTT.